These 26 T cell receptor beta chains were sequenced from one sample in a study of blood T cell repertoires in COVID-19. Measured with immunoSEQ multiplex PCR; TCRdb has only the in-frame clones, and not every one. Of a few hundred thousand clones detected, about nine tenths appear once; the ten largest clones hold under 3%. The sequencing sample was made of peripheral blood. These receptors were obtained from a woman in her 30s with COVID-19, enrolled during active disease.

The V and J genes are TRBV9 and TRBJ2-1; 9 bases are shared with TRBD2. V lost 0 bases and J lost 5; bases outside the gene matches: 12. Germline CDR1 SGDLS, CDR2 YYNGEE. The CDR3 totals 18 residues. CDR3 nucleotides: TGTGCCAGCAGCGTAGCGGCGATTAGCGGGAGTTTCGACAATGAGCAGTTCTTC. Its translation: CASSVAAISGSFDNEQFF. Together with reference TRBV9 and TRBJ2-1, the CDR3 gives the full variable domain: DSGVTQTPKHLITATGQRVTLRCSPRSGDLSVYWYQQSLDQGLQFLIQYYNGEERAKGNILERFSAQQFPDLHSELNLSSLELGDSALYFCASSVAAISGSFDNEQFFGPGTRLTVL.

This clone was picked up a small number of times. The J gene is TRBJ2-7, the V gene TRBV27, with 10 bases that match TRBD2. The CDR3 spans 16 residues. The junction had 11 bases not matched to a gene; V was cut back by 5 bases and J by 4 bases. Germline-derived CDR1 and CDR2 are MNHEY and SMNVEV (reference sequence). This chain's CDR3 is CASSPPLAGGKYEQYF. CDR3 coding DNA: TGTGCCAGCAGTCCTCCATTAGCGGGAGGAAAGTACGAGCAGTACTTC.

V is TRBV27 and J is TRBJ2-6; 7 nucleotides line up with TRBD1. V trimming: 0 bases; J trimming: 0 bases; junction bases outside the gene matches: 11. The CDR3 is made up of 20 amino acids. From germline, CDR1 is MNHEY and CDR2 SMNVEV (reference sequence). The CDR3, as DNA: TGTGCCAGCAGTTTATCGAGTGGTAGGGGGCCTCTCTCTGGGGCCAACGTCCTGACTTTC. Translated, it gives CASSLSSGRGPLSGANVLTF.

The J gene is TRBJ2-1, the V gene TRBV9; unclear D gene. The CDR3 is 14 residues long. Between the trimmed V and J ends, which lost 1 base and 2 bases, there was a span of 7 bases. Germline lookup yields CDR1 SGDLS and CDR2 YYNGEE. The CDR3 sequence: CASSVRQTYNEQFF. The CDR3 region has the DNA TGTGCCAGCAGCGTACGCCAGACCTACAATGAGCAGTTCTTC.

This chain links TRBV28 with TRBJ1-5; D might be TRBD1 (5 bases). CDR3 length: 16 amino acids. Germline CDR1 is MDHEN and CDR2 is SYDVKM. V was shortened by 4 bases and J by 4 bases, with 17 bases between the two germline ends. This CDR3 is CASSSAGSVWNQPQHF. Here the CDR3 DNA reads TGTGCCAGCAGTTCGGCAGGGTCGGTTTGGAATCAGCCCCAGCATTTT.

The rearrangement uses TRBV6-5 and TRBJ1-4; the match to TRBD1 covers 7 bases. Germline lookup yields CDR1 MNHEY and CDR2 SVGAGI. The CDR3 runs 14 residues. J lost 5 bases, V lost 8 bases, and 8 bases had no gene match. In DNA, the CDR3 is TGTGCCAGCTCCCGGGACAGTGCGAATGAAAAACTGTTTTTT. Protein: CASSRDSANEKLFF.

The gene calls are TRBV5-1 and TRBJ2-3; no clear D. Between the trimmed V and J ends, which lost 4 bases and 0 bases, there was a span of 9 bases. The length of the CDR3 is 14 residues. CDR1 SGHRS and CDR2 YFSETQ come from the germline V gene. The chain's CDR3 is CASSMEASTDTQYF. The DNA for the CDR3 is TGCGCCAGCAGCATGGAAGCTAGCACAGATACGCAGTATTTT.

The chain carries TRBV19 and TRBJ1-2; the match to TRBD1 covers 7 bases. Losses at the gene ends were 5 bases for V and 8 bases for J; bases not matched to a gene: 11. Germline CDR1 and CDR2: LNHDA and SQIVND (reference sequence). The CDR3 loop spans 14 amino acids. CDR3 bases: TGTGCCAGTAGTGAGAGACAGGGTTCGACCGGCTACACCTTC. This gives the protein CASSERQGSTGYTF.

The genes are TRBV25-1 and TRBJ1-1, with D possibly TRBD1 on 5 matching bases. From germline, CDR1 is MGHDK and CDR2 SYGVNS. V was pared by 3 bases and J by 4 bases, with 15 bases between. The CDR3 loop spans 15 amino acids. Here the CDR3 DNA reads TGTGCCAGCAGTGACTCTGGGGGGAAGAGCACTGAAGCTTTCTTT. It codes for CASSDSGGKSTEAFF.

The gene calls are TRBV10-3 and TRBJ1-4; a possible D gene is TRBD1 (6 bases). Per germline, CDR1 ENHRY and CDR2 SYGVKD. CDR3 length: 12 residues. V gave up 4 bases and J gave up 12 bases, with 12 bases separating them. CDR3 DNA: TGTGCCATCAGTGGGCCGGACAGTCAACTGTTTTTT. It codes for CAISGPDSQLFF.

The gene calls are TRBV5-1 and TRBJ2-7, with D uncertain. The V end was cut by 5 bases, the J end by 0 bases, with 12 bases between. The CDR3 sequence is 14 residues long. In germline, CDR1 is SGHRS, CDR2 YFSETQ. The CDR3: CASRLQTGSYEQYF. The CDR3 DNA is TGCGCCAGCAGGTTGCAGACTGGCTCCTACGAGCAGTACTTC.

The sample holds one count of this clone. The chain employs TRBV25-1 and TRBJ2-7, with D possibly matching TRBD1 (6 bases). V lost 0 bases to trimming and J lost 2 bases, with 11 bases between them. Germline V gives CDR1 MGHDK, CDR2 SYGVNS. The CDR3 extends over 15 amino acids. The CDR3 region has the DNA TGTGCCAGCAGTGAATATTCGGACAGAACCTACGAGCAGTACTTC. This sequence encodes CASSEYSDRTYEQYF.

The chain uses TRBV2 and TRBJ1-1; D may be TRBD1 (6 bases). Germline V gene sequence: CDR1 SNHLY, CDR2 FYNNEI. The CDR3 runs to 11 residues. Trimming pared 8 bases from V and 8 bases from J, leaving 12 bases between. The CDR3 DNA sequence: TGTGCCAGCGAGACGGGGACAGAAGCTTTCTTT. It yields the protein CASETGTEAFF.

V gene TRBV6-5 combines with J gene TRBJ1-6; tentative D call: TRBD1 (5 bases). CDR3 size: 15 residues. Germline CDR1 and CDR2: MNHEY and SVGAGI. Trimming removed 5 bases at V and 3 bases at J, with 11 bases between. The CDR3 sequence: CASSTTGDYNSPLHF. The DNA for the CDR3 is TGTGCCAGCAGTACTACAGGAGACTATAATTCACCCCTCCACTTT.

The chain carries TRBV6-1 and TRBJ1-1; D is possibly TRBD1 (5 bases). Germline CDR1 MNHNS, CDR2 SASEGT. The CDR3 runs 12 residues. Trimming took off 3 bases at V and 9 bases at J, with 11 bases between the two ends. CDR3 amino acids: CASSENRIQAFF. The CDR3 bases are TGTGCCAGCAGTGAGAACAGGATCCAAGCTTTCTTT.

As DNA, the CDR3 is TGTGCCAGCAGCTTATCAGGGGGTGACGAAAAACTGTTTTTT. Translated: CASSLSGGDEKLFF. The chain uses TRBV7-8 and TRBJ1-4, with 7 bases fitting TRBD1. The CDR3 has 14 residues. V was pared by 2 bases and J by 8 bases, with 5 bases of the junction left unmatched. Germline lookup yields CDR1 SGHVS and CDR2 FQNEAQ.

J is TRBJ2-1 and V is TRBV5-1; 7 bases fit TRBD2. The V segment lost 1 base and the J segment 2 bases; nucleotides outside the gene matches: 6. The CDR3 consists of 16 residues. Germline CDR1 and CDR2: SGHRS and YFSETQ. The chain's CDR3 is CASSLYTSATYNEQFF. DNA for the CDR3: TGCGCCAGCAGCTTGTATACTAGCGCGACCTACAATGAGCAGTTCTTC.

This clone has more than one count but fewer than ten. For the CDR3, the DNA is TGTGCCAGCAGTCCCGTGGGGGACATCGAGAACACTGAAGCTTTCTTT. This encodes CASSPVGDIENTEAFF. The V and J genes are TRBV7-9 and TRBJ1-1; a possible D gene is TRBD1 (6 bases). The CDR3 extends over 16 amino acids. Trimming cost V 6 bases and J 1 base, with 18 bases left between them. Germline CDR1 reads SEHNR; CDR2 reads FQNEAQ (reference sequence).

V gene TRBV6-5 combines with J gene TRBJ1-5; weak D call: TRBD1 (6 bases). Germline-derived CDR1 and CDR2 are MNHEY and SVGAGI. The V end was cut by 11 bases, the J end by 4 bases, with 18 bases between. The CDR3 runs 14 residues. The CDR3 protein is CAVGSGTPNQPQHF. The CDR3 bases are TGTGCCGTTGGGTCCGGGACACCAAATCAGCCCCAGCATTTT.

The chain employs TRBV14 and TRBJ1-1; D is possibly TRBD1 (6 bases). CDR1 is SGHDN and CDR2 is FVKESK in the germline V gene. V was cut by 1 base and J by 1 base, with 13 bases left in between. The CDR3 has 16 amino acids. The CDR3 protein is CASSQGSTTGNTEAFF. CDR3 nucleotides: TGTGCCAGCAGCCAAGGAAGCACGACAGGGAACACTGAAGCTTTCTTT. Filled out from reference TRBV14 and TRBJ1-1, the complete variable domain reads EAGVTQFPSHSVIEKGQTVTLRCDPISGHDNLYWYRRVMGKEIKFLLHFVKESKQDESGMPNNRFLAERTGGTYSTLKVQPAELEDSGVYFCASSQGSTTGNTEAFFGQGTRLTVV.

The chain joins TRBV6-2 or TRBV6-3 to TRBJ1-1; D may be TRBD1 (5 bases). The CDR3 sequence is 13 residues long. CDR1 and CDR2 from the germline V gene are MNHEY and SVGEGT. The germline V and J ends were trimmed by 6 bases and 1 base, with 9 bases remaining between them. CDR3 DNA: TGTGCCAGCAGCCTTGACAGGAACACTGAAGCTTTCTTT. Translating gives CASSLDRNTEAFF.

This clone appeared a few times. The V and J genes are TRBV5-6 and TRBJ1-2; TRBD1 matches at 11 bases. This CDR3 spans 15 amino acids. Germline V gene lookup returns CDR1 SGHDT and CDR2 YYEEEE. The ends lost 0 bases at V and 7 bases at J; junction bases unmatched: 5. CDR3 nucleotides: TGTGCCAGCAGCTTGGTTGGGACAGGGGGATTTGGCTACACCTTC. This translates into CASSLVGTGGFGYTF.

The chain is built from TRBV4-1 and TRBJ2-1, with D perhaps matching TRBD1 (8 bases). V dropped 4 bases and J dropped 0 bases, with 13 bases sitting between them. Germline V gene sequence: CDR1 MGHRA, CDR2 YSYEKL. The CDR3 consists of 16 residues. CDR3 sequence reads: CASSLQGGSSYNEQFF. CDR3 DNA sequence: TGCGCCAGCAGCCTACAGGGGGGGAGCTCCTACAATGAGCAGTTCTTC.

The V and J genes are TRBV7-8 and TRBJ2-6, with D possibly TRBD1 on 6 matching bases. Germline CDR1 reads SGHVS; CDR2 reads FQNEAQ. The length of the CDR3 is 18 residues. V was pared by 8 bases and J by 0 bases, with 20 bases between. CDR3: CASRNSKGTSSGANVLTF. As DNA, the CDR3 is TGTGCCAGCCGAAATTCAAAGGGGACAAGCTCTGGGGCCAACGTCCTGACTTTC.

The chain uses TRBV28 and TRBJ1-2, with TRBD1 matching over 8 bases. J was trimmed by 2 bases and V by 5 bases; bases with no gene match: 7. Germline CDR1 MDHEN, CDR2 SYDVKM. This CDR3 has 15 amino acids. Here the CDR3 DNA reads TGTGCCAGCAGTCCCTCACAGGGGGGAAACTATGGCTACACCTTC. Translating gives CASSPSQGGNYGYTF.

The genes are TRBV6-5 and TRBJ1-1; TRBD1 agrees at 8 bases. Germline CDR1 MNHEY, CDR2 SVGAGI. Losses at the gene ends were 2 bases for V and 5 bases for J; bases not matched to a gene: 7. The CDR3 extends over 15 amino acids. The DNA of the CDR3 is TGTGCCAGCAGTTACGACCGACAGGGGCCGACTGAAGCTTTCTTT. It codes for CASSYDRQGPTEAFF.